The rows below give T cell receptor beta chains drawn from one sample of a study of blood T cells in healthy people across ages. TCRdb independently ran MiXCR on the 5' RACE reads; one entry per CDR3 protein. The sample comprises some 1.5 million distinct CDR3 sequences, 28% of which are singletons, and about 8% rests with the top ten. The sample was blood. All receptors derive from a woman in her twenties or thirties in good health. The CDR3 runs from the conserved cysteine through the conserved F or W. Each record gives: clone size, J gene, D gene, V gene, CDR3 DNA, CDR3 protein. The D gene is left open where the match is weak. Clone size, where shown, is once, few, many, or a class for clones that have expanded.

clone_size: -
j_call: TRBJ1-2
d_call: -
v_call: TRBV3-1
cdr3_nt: TGTGCCAGCAGCCAGGGCCCATCGGCCGATGGCTACACCTTC
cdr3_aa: CASSQGPSADGYTF

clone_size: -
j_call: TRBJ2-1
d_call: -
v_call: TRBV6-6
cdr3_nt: TGTGCCAGCGATGAGCGGCGAGGGGATGAGCAGTTCTTC
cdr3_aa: CASDERRGDEQFF

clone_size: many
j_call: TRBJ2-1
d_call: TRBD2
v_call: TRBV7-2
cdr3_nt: TGTGCCAGCAGCTTGGCGTGGCTAGCGGGTAACTACAATGAGCAGTTCTTC
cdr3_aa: CASSLAWLAGNYNEQFF

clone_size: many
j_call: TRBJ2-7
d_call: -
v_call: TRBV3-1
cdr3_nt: TGTGCCAGCAGCCAAGAGAGAGGAGAGCAGTACTTC
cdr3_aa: CASSQERGEQYF

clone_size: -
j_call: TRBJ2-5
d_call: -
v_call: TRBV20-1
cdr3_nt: TGCAGTGCTAGAGTTGCGGGACCCCAAGAGACCCAGTACTTC
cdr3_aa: CSARVAGPQETQYF

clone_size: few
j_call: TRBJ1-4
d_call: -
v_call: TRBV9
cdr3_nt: TGTGCCAGCAGCGCCGAGGGGGTATTGAAAAAACTGTTTTTT
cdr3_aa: CASSAEGVLKKLFF

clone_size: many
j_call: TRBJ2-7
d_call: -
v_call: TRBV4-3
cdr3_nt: TGCGCCAGCAGCCACCTAGGTGGAGCGGGTTACTACGAGCAGTACTTC
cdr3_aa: CASSHLGGAGYYEQYF

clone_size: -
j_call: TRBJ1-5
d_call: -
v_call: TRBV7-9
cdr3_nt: TGTGCCAGCAGCGCCAGGCGGGACAGCAATCAGCCCCAGCATTTT
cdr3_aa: CASSARRDSNQPQHF

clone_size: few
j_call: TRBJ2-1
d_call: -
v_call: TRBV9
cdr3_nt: TGTGCCAGCAGCGTAGAGGTGGGTACCTACAATGAGCAGTTCTTC
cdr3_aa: CASSVEVGTYNEQFF

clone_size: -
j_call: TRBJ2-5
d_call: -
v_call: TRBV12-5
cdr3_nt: TGTGCTAGTGGGGTCGGGTTTGGAGAGTACCAAGAGACCCAGTACTTC
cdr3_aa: CASGVGFGEYQETQYF

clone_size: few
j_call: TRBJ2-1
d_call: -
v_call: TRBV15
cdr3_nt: TGTGCCACCAGCAGAGATCGGGCGGCGGATGAGCAGTTCTTC
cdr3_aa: CATSRDRAADEQFF

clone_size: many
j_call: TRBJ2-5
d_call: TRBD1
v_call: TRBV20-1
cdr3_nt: TGCAGTGCTCAAGGGGGCAACCAAGAGACCCAGTACTTC
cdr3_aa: CSAQGGNQETQYF

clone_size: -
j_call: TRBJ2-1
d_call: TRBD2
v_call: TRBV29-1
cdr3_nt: TGCAGCGTTGTTCGAGCGGGGGCCTACAATGAGCAGTTCTTC
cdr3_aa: CSVVRAGAYNEQFF

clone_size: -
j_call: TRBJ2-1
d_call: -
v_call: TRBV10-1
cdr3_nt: TGCGCCAGACCTACGGGACAGGTCTGTCTAGCGGGACCCTACAATGAGCAGTTCTTC
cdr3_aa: CARPTGQVCLAGPYNEQFF

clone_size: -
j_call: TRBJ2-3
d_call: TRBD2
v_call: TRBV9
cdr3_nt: TGTGCCAGCAGCTTAGCGGGGGGGCTGAAGGGCACAGATACGCAGTATTTT
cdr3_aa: CASSLAGGLKGTDTQYF

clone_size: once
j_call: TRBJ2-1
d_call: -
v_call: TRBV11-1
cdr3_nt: TGTGCCAGCAGGTTCTACAGGGAGAGGGGCTCCTACAATGAGCAGTTCTTC
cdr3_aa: CASRFYRERGSYNEQFF

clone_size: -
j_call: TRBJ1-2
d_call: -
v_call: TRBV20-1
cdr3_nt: TGCAGTACTAGAGCAGGGAACTATGGCTACACCTTC
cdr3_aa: CSTRAGNYGYTF

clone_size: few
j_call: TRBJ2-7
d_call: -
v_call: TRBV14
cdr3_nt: TGTGCCAGCAGCCAACAGGCCCGCTCCTACGAGCAGTACTTC
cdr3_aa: CASSQQARSYEQYF

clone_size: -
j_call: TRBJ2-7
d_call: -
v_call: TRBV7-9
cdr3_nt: TGTGCCAGCAGCGGGGACGATAGCGTTACCTACGAGCAGTACTTC
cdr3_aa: CASSGDDSVTYEQYF

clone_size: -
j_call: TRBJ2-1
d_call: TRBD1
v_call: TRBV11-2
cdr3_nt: TGTGCCAGCAGCGGCCGGGACAGCTACAATGAGCAGTTCTTC
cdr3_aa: CASSGRDSYNEQFF

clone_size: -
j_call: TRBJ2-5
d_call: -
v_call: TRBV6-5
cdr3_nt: TGTGCCAGCAGCGCCGGGACCCCTGGGGAGCAGTACTTC
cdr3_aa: CASSAGTPGEQYF

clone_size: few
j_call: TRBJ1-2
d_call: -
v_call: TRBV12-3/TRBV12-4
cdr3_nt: TGTGCCAGCAGTTCCCTAGGTTGGAACGGGGGCTACACCTTC
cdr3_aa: CASSSLGWNGGYTF